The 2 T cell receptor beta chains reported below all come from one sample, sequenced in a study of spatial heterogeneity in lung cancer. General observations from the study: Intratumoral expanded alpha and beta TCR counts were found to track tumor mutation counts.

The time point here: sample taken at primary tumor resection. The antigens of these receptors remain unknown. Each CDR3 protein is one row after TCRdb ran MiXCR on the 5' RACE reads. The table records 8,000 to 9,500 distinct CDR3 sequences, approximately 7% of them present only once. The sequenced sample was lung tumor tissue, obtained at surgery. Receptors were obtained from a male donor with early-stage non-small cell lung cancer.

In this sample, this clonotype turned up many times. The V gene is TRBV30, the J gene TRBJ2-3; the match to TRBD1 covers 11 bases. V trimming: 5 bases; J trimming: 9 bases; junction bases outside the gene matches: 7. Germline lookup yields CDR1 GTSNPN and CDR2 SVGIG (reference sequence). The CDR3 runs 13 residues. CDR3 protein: CAWVRGQGETQYF. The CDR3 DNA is TGTGCCTGGGTCCGGGGACAGGGGGAAACGCAGTATTTT.

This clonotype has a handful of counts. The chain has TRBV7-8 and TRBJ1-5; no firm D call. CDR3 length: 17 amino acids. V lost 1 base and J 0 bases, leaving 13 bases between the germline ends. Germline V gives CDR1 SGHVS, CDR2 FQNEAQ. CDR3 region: CASSLGVSLLSNQPQHF. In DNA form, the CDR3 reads TGTGCCAGCAGCTTAGGGGTTTCACTCCTTAGCAATCAGCCCCAGCATTTT. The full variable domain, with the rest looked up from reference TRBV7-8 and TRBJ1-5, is GAGVSQSPRYKVAKRGQDVALRCDPISGHVSLFWYQQALGQGPEFLTYFQNEAQLDKSGLPSDRFFAERPEGSVSTLKIQRTQQEDSAVYLCASSLGVSLLSNQPQHFGDGTRLSIL.